Below are 23 T cell receptor beta chains sequenced from a single sample in a study of blood T cell repertoires in COVID-19. Assay used: immunoSEQ multiplex PCR; TCRdb lists only in-frame clones, some missing. The sample includes about 91,000 clones, roughly 72% of them seen just once. The sequenced sample consisted of peripheral blood. The source of these receptors is a man in his 70s with acute or convalescent COVID-19.

The chain employs TRBV28 and TRBJ2-1, with 11 bases fitting TRBD2. The CDR3 is made up of 14 amino acids. Looked up from germline, CDR1 is MDHEN and CDR2 is SYDVKM. The V gene end was trimmed by 3 bases and the J gene end by 11 bases; junction bases not matched to a gene: 6. The CDR3 sequence: CASSFMTSGIKQFF. The DNA for the CDR3 is TGTGCCAGCAGTTTTATGACTAGCGGGATTAAGCAGTTCTTC.

The chain carries TRBV7-2 and TRBJ1-1, with 9 bases aligning to TRBD1. J was trimmed by 1 base and V by 5 bases; bases with no gene match: 5. The germline V gene encodes CDR1 SGHTA and CDR2 FQGNSA. The CDR3 has 15 residues. DNA for the CDR3: TGTGCCAGCAGCCCGAGGGGACAGGGGAACACTGAAGCTTTCTTT. Its protein is CASSPRGQGNTEAFF.

V is TRBV24-1 and J is TRBJ2-3; D uncertain. This CDR3 spans 14 amino acids. Trimming took off 4 bases at V and 6 bases at J, with 13 bases between the two ends. Germline values: CDR1 KGHDR, CDR2 SFDVKD. CDR3 sequence (DNA): TGTGCCACCAGTGACCCGATGCGAAAGGATACGCAGTATTTT. Its protein product is CATSDPMRKDTQYF.

This clone was detected a few times. The chain has TRBV28 and TRBJ1-2; 12 nucleotides match TRBD1. The CDR3 consists of 15 residues. Germline trimming cut 2 bases from V and 5 bases from J; bases unmatched to any gene: 3. Germline loops: CDR1 MDHEN, CDR2 SYDVKM. Here the CDR3 DNA reads TGTGCCAGCAGTTTAGGGACAGGGGGCGCGTATGGCTACACCTTC. It is translated as CASSLGTGGAYGYTF.

The chain joins TRBV19 to TRBJ2-1; TRBD1 matches 7 bases. This CDR3 is 13 amino acids long. J gave up 7 bases and V 6 bases, and 6 bases lay outside the gene matches. The germline V gene encodes CDR1 LNHDA and CDR2 SQIVND (reference sequence). The CDR3 DNA is TGTGCCAGTAGCCTGACAGGGAGTAATGAGCAGTTCTTC. Translation gives CASSLTGSNEQFF.

The CDR3 nucleotides read TGTGCCAGCAGTCCCCCTCGCGCGGGGGGTTCACCCCTCCACTTT. It translates to CASSPPRAGGSPLHF. The chain carries TRBV28 and TRBJ1-6; a possible D gene is TRBD1 (5 bases). Deletions cut 5 bases from V and 9 bases from J, with 17 bases between. This CDR3 has 15 residues. Germline CDR1 MDHEN, CDR2 SYDVKM.

The V gene is TRBV7-2, the J gene TRBJ2-4; possibly TRBD2 for D (6 bases). Germline V gene sequence: CDR1 SGHTA, CDR2 FQGNSA. This CDR3 contains 14 residues. V was clipped by 2 bases and J by 1 base, with 6 bases between them. Written as DNA, the CDR3 is TGTGCCAGCAGCTTAAGCGGGGCCAAAAACATTCAGTACTTC. It encodes CASSLSGAKNIQYF.

The chain is built from TRBV28 and TRBJ2-2, with a weak D call TRBD2 (6 bases). CDR1 is MDHEN, CDR2 SYDVKM, per germline. The CDR3 runs 13 residues. The germline V and J ends were trimmed by 10 bases and 5 bases, with 14 bases remaining between them. Here the CDR3 reads CATVAERTGELFF. The CDR3 coding sequence is TGTGCCACCGTAGCGGAGAGAACCGGGGAGCTGTTTTTT.

A single count supports this clone. CDR3 nucleotides: TGTGCCAGCAGCTTTTCCAGCGGGGGCACAGATACGCAGTATTTT. This gives the protein CASSFSSGGTDTQYF. The rearrangement joins TRBV5-4 to TRBJ2-3; 7 nucleotides agree with TRBD2. Germline V CDR1 and CDR2: SGHNT, YYREEE (reference sequence). The CDR3 length is 15 residues. Unmatched junction bases numbered 4, after V lost 2 bases and J lost 1 base.

The chain couples TRBV5-1 to TRBJ1-1, with 7 bases matching TRBD1. Germline V gene lookup returns CDR1 SGHRS and CDR2 YFSETQ. Losses at the gene ends were 4 bases for V and 8 bases for J; bases not matched to a gene: 14. The CDR3 consists of 15 residues. This CDR3 reads CASSQTPTGAVEAFF. The DNA of the CDR3 is TGCGCCAGCAGCCAGACCCCTACAGGGGCCGTAGAAGCTTTCTTT.

The chain recombines TRBV27 with TRBJ2-7, with TRBD1 matching 8 bases. Germline-derived CDR1 and CDR2 are MNHEY and SMNVEV (reference sequence). The CDR3 length is 14 residues. The junction had 4 bases not matched to a gene; V was cut back by 4 bases and J by 2 bases. For the CDR3, the DNA is TGTGCCAGCAGTTCGGCGGGACAGGCCTACGAGCAGTACTTC. Residues: CASSSAGQAYEQYF.

The table lists this clone with a few counts. The chain couples TRBV5-5 to TRBJ2-1; D not certain. Per germline, CDR1 SGHKS and CDR2 YYEKEE (reference sequence). Trimming left V 2 bases short and J 4 bases short, with 7 bases between. The CDR3 loop spans 13 amino acids. CDR3 coding DNA: TGTGCCAGCAGCTTTACTCTGTACAATGAGCAGTTCTTC. Encoded protein: CASSFTLYNEQFF.

On this clone: This specimen includes other DNA sequences encoding the same CDR3. The V gene is TRBV24-1, the J gene TRBJ2-1, with 9 bases that match TRBD1. The V gene's germline CDR1 is KGHDR and CDR2 SFDVKD. V dropped 3 bases and J dropped 5; count of bases not matched to a gene: 4. The CDR3 has 15 residues. This chain's CDR3 is CATSDAGTGNNEQFF. CDR3 nucleotides: TGTGCCACCAGTGATGCCGGGACAGGGAACAATGAGCAGTTCTTC.

V usage is TRBV4-1 and J usage is TRBJ2-2; 11 bases map to TRBD2. V trimming: 4 bases; J trimming: 7 bases; junction bases outside the gene matches: 2. This CDR3 spans 14 amino acids. Per germline, CDR1 MGHRA and CDR2 YSYEKL. The CDR3 protein is CASSPGLAGGELFF. As DNA, the CDR3 is TGCGCCAGCAGCCCCGGACTAGCGGGCGGGGAGCTGTTTTTT.

The chain links TRBV5-3 to TRBJ2-2, with D perhaps matching TRBD2 (6 bases). TRBV5-3 falls under the ORF class, with uncertain function. Trimming left V 1 base short and J 4 bases short, with 17 bases between. The CDR3 has 17 residues. CDR3: CARSLYSGDGSTGELFF. The CDR3 DNA reads as TGTGCCAGAAGCTTGTACTCGGGGGACGGGAGCACCGGGGAGCTGTTTTTT.

The chain recombines TRBV5-1 with TRBJ1-1; D unclear. Germline V gene lookup returns CDR1 SGHRS and CDR2 YFSETQ. CDR3 length: 14 amino acids. With 4 bases removed from V and 0 bases from J, the gap between germline ends came to 10 bases. The CDR3 DNA follows: TGCGCCAGCAGCCAAAGACTCTTGAACACTGAAGCTTTCTTT. Encoded protein: CASSQRLLNTEAFF.

V usage is TRBV28 and J usage is TRBJ1-1, with 8 bases aligning to TRBD1. CDR1 is MDHEN and CDR2 is SYDVKM in the germline V gene. V gave up 6 bases and J gave up 1 base; unmatched junction bases: 7. The CDR3 covers 15 residues. The CDR3 reads CASSEGGTGNTEAFF. The CDR3 nucleotides read TGTGCCAGCAGCGAGGGGGGGACAGGGAACACTGAAGCTTTCTTT.

The sample holds one count of this clone. The chain is built from TRBV18 and TRBJ1-1, with D possibly matching TRBD1 (5 bases). CDR1 is KGHSH and CDR2 is LQKENI in the germline V gene. The CDR3 consists of 16 residues. The V and J ends lost 2 bases and 2 bases respectively, with 15 bases between them. The CDR3 DNA reads TGTGCCAGCTCACCATATAAGAAGGGGTCTAACACTGAAGCTTTCTTT. This sequence encodes CASSPYKKGSNTEAFF.

The chain employs TRBV27 and TRBJ1-2, with D tentatively TRBD1 (5 bases). The germline gives CDR1 MNHEY, CDR2 SMNVEV (reference sequence). Trimming removed 0 bases at V and 4 bases at J, with 9 bases between. The CDR3 runs 14 residues. The CDR3, as DNA: TGTGCCAGCAGTTTATCGGGGGGAACCTATGGCTACACCTTC. Translation: CASSLSGGTYGYTF.

The chain has TRBV2 and TRBJ1-5, with no clear D. CDR3 length: 14 amino acids. Germline CDR1 SNHLY, CDR2 FYNNEI. Trimming removed 8 bases from V and 0 bases from J, with 11 bases in between. The CDR3: CASQAENSNQPQHF. CDR3 bases: TGTGCCAGCCAGGCAGAAAATAGCAATCAGCCCCAGCATTTT. Supplemented by reference TRBV2 and TRBJ1-5, the full variable domain reads EPEVTQTPSHQVTQMGQEVILRCVPISNHLYFYWYRQILGQKVEFLVSFYNNEISEKSEIFDDQFSVERPDGSNFTLKIRSTKLEDSAMYFCASQAENSNQPQHFGDGTRLSIL.

By share, this clone ranks as medium-sized. The chain recombines TRBV18 with TRBJ1-5; 9 bases fit TRBD1. The CDR3 is 16 residues long. Per germline, CDR1 KGHSH and CDR2 LQKENI. The J segment lost 0 bases and the V segment lost 3 bases, leaving 3 bases of the junction unmatched. CDR3 protein: CASSPDRGDSNQPQHF. The CDR3 DNA is TGTGCCAGCTCACCGGACAGGGGAGATAGCAATCAGCCCCAGCATTTT.

This clone was counted a single time. V usage is TRBV5-4 and J usage is TRBJ1-6, with a possible D match to TRBD1 (6 bases). Germline values: CDR1 SGHNT, CDR2 YYREEE (reference sequence). Trimming removed 2 bases at V and 6 bases at J, with 15 bases between. The CDR3 sequence is 16 residues long. The CDR3 nucleotides read TGTGCCAGCAGCTTAGAAAGACAGGCTGGTAATTCACCCCTCCACTTT. This sequence encodes CASSLERQAGNSPLHF.

This sequence joins TRBV21-1 and TRBJ2-7; TRBD1, the table's D call, was not compared with the DNA. TRBV21-1 is tagged as a pseudogene. The length of the CDR3 is 16 residues. CDR3 sequence: CASSKGHRRPSYEQYV. CDR3 DNA: TGTGCCAGCAGCAAGGGGCACAGGCGCCCCTCCTACGAGCAGTACGTC.